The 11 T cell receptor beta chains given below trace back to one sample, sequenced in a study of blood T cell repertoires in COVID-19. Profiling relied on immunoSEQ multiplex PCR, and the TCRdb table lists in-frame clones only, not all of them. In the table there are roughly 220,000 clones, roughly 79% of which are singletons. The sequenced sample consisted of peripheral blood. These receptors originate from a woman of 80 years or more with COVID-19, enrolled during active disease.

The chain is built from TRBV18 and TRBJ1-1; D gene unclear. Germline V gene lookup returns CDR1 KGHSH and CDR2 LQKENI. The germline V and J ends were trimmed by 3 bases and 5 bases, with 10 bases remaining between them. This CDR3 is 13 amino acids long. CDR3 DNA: TGTGCCAGCTCACCTGTCGAGACAACTGAAGCTTTCTTT. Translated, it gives CASSPVETTEAFF.

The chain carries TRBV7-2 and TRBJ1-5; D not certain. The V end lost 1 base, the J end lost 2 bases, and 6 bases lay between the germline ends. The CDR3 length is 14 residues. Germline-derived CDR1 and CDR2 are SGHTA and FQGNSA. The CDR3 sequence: CASSLVVGNQPQHF. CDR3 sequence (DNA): TGTGCCAGCAGCTTAGTAGTGGGCAATCAGCCCCAGCATTTT. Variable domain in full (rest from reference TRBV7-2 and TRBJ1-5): GAGVSQSPSNKVTEKGKDVELRCDPISGHTALYWYRQSLGQGLEFLIYFQGNSAPDKSGLPSDRFSAERTGGSVSTLTIQRTQQEDSAVYLCASSLVVGNQPQHFGDGTRLSIL.

In DNA, the CDR3 is TGTGCCAGCAGCGTAGGGGCCTTCGGAGGACGAGAGACCCAGTACTTC. Encoded protein: CASSVGAFGGRETQYF. The chain uses TRBV9 and TRBJ2-5; tentatively, D is TRBD2 (5 bases). Deletions cut 0 bases from V and 4 bases from J, with 16 bases between. From germline, CDR1 is SGDLS and CDR2 YYNGEE. The CDR3 extends over 16 amino acids.

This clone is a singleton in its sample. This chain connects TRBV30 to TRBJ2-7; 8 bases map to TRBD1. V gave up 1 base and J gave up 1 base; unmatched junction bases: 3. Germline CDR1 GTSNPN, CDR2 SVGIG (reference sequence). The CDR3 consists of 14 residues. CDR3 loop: CAWSEQGDSYEQYF. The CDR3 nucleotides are TGTGCCTGGAGTGAACAGGGGGATTCCTACGAGCAGTACTTC. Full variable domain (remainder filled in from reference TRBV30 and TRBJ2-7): SQTIHQWPATLVQPVGSPLSLECTVEGTSNPNLYWYRQAAGRGLQLLFYSVGIGQISSEVPQNLSASRPQDRQFILSSKKLLLSDSGFYLCAWSEQGDSYEQYFGPGTRLTVT.

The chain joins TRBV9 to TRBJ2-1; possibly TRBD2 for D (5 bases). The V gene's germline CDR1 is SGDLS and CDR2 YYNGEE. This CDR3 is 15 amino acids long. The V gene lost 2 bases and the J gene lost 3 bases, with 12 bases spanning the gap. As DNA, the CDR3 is TGTGCCAGCAGCGTGAATTCGGGAAGCTACAATGAGCAGTTCTTC. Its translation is CASSVNSGSYNEQFF.

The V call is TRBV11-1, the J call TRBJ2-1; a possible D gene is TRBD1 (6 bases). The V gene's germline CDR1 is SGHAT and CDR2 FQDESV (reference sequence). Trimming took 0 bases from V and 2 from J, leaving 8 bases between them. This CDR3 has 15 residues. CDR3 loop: CASSLAGGPYNEQFF. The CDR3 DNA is TGTGCCAGCAGCTTAGCTGGGGGCCCCTACAATGAGCAGTTCTTC.

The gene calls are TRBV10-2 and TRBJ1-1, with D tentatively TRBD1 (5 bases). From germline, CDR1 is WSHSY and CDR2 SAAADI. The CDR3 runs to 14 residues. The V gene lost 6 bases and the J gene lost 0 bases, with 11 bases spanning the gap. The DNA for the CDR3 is TGCGCCAGCAGGGCTCAGGGTTTGAACACTGAAGCTTTCTTT. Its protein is CASRAQGLNTEAFF.

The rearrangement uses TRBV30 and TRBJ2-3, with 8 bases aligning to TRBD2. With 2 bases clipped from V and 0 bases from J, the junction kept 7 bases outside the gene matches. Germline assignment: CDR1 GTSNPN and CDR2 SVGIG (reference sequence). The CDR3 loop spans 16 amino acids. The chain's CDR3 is CAWSRGLGASTDTQYF. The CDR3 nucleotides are TGTGCCTGGAGTAGGGGACTAGGGGCTAGCACAGATACGCAGTATTTT.

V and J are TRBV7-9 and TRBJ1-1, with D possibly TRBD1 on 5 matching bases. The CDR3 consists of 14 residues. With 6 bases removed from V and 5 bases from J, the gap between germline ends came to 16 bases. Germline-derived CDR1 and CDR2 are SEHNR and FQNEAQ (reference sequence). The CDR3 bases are TGTGCCAGCAGTTTATGGGGGGGTAGGACTGAAGCTTTCTTT. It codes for CASSLWGGRTEAFF. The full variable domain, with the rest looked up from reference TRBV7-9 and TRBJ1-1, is DTGVSQNPRHKITKRGQNVTFRCDPISEHNRLYWYRQTLGQGPEFLTYFQNEAQLEKSRLLSDRFSAERPKGSFSTLEIQRTEQGDSAMYLCASSLWGGRTEAFFGQGTRLTVV.

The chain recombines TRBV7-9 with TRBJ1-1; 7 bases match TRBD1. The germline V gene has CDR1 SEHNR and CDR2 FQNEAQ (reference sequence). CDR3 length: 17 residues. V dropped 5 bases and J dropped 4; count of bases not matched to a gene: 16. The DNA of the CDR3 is TGTGCCAGCAGCCGCGCTACAGGGGAAGTTCGTAGCACTGAAGCTTTCTTT. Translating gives CASSRATGEVRSTEAFF.

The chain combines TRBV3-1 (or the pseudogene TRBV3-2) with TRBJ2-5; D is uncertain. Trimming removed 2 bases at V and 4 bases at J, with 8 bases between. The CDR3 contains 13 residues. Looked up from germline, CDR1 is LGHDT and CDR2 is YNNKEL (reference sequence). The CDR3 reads CASSQRHLETQYF. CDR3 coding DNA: TGTGCCAGCAGCCAAAGACACCTAGAGACCCAGTACTTC.